Listed below are T cell receptor beta chains from one sample, sequenced in a study of early stage breast cancer tumors. TCRdb's copy holds only in-frame clones and misses some; the assay was immunoSEQ multiplex PCR. The table lists about 63,000 clones, roughly 80% of them singletons. Sequenced: blood. The receptors come from a person aged 30-39 years with breast cancer. The CDR3 runs from the conserved cysteine through the conserved F or W. A D gene is named only where the DNA matches it firmly. Some rows mark clone size as missing; the rest say once, few, many or name a class of expanded clone.

J gene | clone size | D gene | V gene | CDR3 protein | CDR3 DNA
TRBJ2-1 | - | - | TRBV7-9 | CASSFGTPQQFF | TGTGCCAGCAGCTTCGGGACTCCACAGCAGTTCTTC
TRBJ2-1 | - | TRBD2 | TRBV7-9 | CASSLSGSSYNEQFF | TGTGCCAGCAGCCTTAGCGGGAGCTCCTACAATGAGCAGTTCTTC
TRBJ1-1 | few | - | TRBV10-2 | CASSRSLNTEAFF | TGCGCCAGCAGTAGATCGCTGAACACTGAAGCTTTCTTT
TRBJ1-3 | - | TRBD1 | TRBV19 | CASSMDGTGLGNTIYF | TGTGCCAGTAGTATGGATGGGACAGGGCTTGGAAACACCATATATTTT
TRBJ2-7 | - | - | TRBV25-1 | CASSEIWADREYEQYF | TGTGCCAGCAGTGAAATTTGGGCGGACAGAGAGTACGAGCAGTACTTC
TRBJ2-3 | - | - | TRBV27 | CASRGGTDTQYF | TGTGCCAGCAGGGGGGGCACAGATACGCAGTATTTT
TRBJ2-5 | - | - | TRBV7-2 | CASSLLRDQETQYF | TGTGCCAGCAGCTTACTGAGGGACCAAGAGACCCAGTACTTC
TRBJ2-7 | - | - | TRBV4-1 | CASSQAQAIYEQYF | TGCGCCAGCAGCCAAGCTCAGGCCATCTACGAGCAGTACTTC
TRBJ2-1 | - | TRBD2 | TRBV11-2 | CASSFERREGRNEQFF | TGTGCCAGCAGCTTTGAGCGGCGGGAGGGCCGTAATGAGCAGTTCTTC
TRBJ2-3 | - | - | TRBV30 | CAWTLGLSRDTQYF | TGTGCCTGGACCTTGGGTCTCTCGAGGGATACGCAGTATTTT
TRBJ2-2 | - | - | TRBV27 | CASSFWGLAGTGELFF | TGTGCCAGCAGTTTTTGGGGTCTAGCTGGGACCGGGGAGCTGTTTTTT
TRBJ2-1 | - | TRBD2 | TRBV7-2 | CASSQRSGRAFEQFF | TGTGCCAGCAGCCAACGAAGCGGGAGGGCCTTCGAGCAGTTCTTC
TRBJ1-3 | few | - | TRBV2 | CASRGTLNSGNTIYF | TGTGCCAGCAGAGGGACCCTGAACTCTGGAAACACCATATATTTT
TRBJ2-5 | - | - | TRBV19 | CASSIGLLARETQYF | TGTGCCAGTAGTATAGGACTACTAGCTCGGGAGACCCAGTACTTC
TRBJ1-1 | - | - | TRBV30 | CAWTTGGNTEAFF | TGTGCCTGGACCACAGGAGGGAACACTGAAGCTTTCTTT
TRBJ2-6 | - | - | TRBV7-3 | CASSQGGANVLTF | TGTGCCAGCAGTCAAGGTGGGGCCAACGTCCTGACTTTC
TRBJ2-2 | - | - | TRBV19 | CASSISQTGELFF | TGTGCCAGTAGTATAAGCCAGACCGGGGAGCTGTTTTTT
TRBJ2-2 | - | - | TRBV7-3 | CASSLGAGELFF | TGTGCCAGCAGTCTGGGGGCCGGGGAGCTGTTTTTT
TRBJ2-7 | few | - | TRBV19 | CASSSPRDRYEQYF | TGTGCCAGTAGTTCGCCCCGGGATAGGTACGAGCAGTACTTC
TRBJ2-3 | - | TRBD1 | TRBV18 | CASSPTTGLADTQYF | TGTGCCAGCTCACCTACGACAGGGTTGGCAGATACGCAGTATTTT
TRBJ2-2 | few | - | TRBV19 | CASSSGVNTGELFF | TGTGCCAGTAGTTCAGGGGTTAACACCGGGGAGCTGTTTTTT
TRBJ2-7 | - | - | TRBV6-1 | CASSTSGPYEQYF | TGTGCCAGCAGTACGAGTGGACCCTACGAGCAGTACTTC
TRBJ2-2 | - | TRBD2 | TRBV5-1 | CASRLAGVDGELFF | TGCGCCAGCAGACTAGCGGGAGTTGACGGGGAGCTGTTTTTT
TRBJ2-1 | - | - | TRBV28 | CASSTPGRHNEQFF | TGTGCCAGCAGTACTCCGGGACGCCACAATGAGCAGTTCTTC
TRBJ2-3 | - | TRBD1 | TRBV18 | CASSPADRGHADTQYF | TGTGCCAGCTCACCCGCGGACAGGGGGCATGCAGATACGCAGTATTTT
TRBJ1-5 | - | - | TRBV30 | CAWSIRGARGNQPQHF | TGTGCCTGGAGTATCCGGGGGGCGCGGGGCAATCAGCCCCAGCATTTT
TRBJ2-2 | - | - | TRBV1 | CTSSPPREGDTGELFF | TGCACCAGCAGCCCCCCCCGGGAGGGCGACACCGGGGAGCTGTTTTTT
TRBJ1-2 | - | TRBD1 | TRBV27 | CASSPEDRDYGYTF | TGTGCCAGCAGCCCAGAGGACAGGGACTATGGCTACACCTTC
TRBJ1-6 | - | - | TRBV4-3 | CASSQDLGLSYNSPLHF | TGCGCCAGCAGCCAAGATTTAGGGTTGTCCTATAATTCACCCCTCCACTTT
TRBJ2-2 | once | - | TRBV18 | CASSPLGLEPGELFF | TGTGCCAGCTCACCCCTCGGCTTGGAGCCCGGGGAGCTGTTTTTT
TRBJ2-7 | - | TRBD1 | TRBV19 | CASSLSVQGVYEQYF | TGTGCCAGTAGCCTGTCTGTTCAGGGGGTCTACGAGCAGTACTTC
TRBJ2-7 | once | - | TRBV29-1 | CSVIGAGLSSYEQYF | TGCAGCGTTATAGGGGCCGGCCTTAGCTCCTACGAGCAGTACTTC
TRBJ1-1 | - | - | TRBV12-5 | CASGLLGRGNTEAFF | TGTGCTAGTGGTTTGTTAGGACGGGGGAACACTGAAGCTTTCTTT
TRBJ2-7 | - | - | TRBV2 | CASSSSYEQYF | TGTGCCAGCAGTTCCTCCTACGAGCAGTACTTC
TRBJ2-1 | few | - | TRBV5-4 | CASSLGSGADNEQFF | TGTGCCAGCAGCTTGGGGTCAGGGGCAGACAATGAGCAGTTCTTC
TRBJ2-7 | - | - | TRBV4-3 | CASSQDQGTYEQYF | TGCGCCAGCAGCCAAGATCAGGGAACCTACGAGCAGTACTTC
TRBJ1-1 | few | - | TRBV7-2 | CASSLAAGDTEAFF | TGTGCCAGCAGCTTAGCAGCGGGGGACACTGAAGCTTTCTTT
TRBJ2-7 | - | - | TRBV7-9 | CASSLATYEQYF | TGTGCCAGCAGCTTGGCTACCTACGAGCAGTACTTC
TRBJ1-4 | - | TRBD1 | TRBV19 | CASSPLVPRGEKLFF | TGTGCCAGTAGTCCTCTTGTACCCAGGGGGGAAAAACTGTTTTTT
TRBJ1-2 | - | - | TRBV7-2 | CASSLGGVEGGYTF | TGTGCCAGCAGCTTAGGGGGGGTGGAGGGTGGCTACACCTTC
TRBJ2-7 | - | TRBD1 | TRBV19 | CASSKDRGYEQYF | TGTGCCAGTAGTAAGGACAGGGGCTACGAGCAGTACTTC
TRBJ2-5 | once | - | TRBV18 | CASSPQETQYF | TGTGCCAGCTCCCCACAAGAGACCCAGTACTTC
TRBJ1-1 | - | TRBD1 | TRBV7-9 | CASSLGDGQGKTSFEAFF | TGTGCCAGCAGCTTAGGGGACGGACAGGGGAAGACGTCTTTTGAAGCTTTCTTT
TRBJ2-3 | - | - | TRBV9 | CASSPLGPVLEDTQYF | TGTGCCAGCAGCCCCCTAGGGCCCGTCCTAGAAGATACGCAGTATTTT
TRBJ2-7 | - | - | TRBV14 | CASSPSADDFSEQYF | TGTGCCAGCAGCCCTTCAGCGGATGACTTCTCCGAGCAGTACTTC
TRBJ1-1 | - | TRBD1 | TRBV11-2 | CASSLAVGQGGWDTEAFF | TGTGCCAGCAGCTTAGCGGTGGGACAGGGGGGGTGGGACACTGAAGCTTTCTTT
TRBJ2-3 | - | - | TRBV4-3 | CASSQDLVAAYTDTQYF | TGCGCCAGCAGCCAAGATTTAGTCGCAGCTTACACAGATACGCAGTATTTT
TRBJ2-1 | once | - | TRBV19 | CASSTVSGESSYNEQFF | TGTGCCAGTAGTACCGTTAGCGGTGAGAGCTCCTACAATGAGCAGTTCTTC
TRBJ2-7 | - | - | TRBV7-9 | CASSPEGFGGNSYEQYF | TGTGCCAGCAGCCCAGAGGGATTCGGCGGGAACTCCTACGAGCAGTACTTC
TRBJ2-5 | - | TRBD1 | TRBV9 | CASSAGTQGALETQYF | TGTGCCAGCAGCGCCGGGACCCAGGGGGCCTTAGAGACCCAGTACTTC
TRBJ2-3 | few | - | TRBV30 | CAWMVTGWRWTPSTDTQYF | TGTGCCTGGATGGTGACGGGTTGGCGGTGGACACCTAGCACAGATACGCAGTATTTT
TRBJ1-1 | - | - | TRBV7-9 | CASNLRGTEAFF | TGTGCCAGCAACTTACGCGGCACTGAAGCTTTCTTT
TRBJ1-2 | - | TRBD1 | TRBV6-5 | CASTIGTGGYGYTF | TGTGCCAGCACCATCGGGACAGGGGGCTATGGCTACACCTTC
TRBJ2-3 | - | TRBD2 | TRBV9 | CASSRGTSGSMALTDTQYF | TGTGCCAGCAGCCGAGGGACTAGCGGGAGTATGGCTCTCACAGATACGCAGTATTTT
TRBJ1-1 | - | - | TRBV18 | CASSPESAVNTEAFF | TGTGCCAGCTCACCGGAATCAGCGGTGAACACTGAAGCTTTCTTT